One and the same sample provided the 29 T cell receptor beta chains below, sequenced in a study of shared clonotypes between healthy human individuals. Selected positively for CCR7 and CD45RO-negative, naive CD8 cells excluded terminally differentiated effector memory CD45RA+ cells. The table came from immunoSEQ multiplex PCR; TCRdb's copy has only in-frame clones and leaves some out. The sample holds roughly 600,000 clones, roughly 98% seen once. The sequenced material came from naive CD8+ T cells sorted from blood. These receptor sequences come from a man aged 25 to 45 in good health.

The table lists this clone with a count of one. V is TRBV15 and J is TRBJ2-2, with 15 bases fitting TRBD2. Trimming cost V 8 bases and J 4 bases; bases outside gene matches: 5. CDR1 is LNHNV and CDR2 is YYDKDF in the germline V gene (reference sequence). This CDR3 is 16 amino acids long. The CDR3, as DNA: TGTGCCACCCTCGGACTAGCGGGAGGGCCCACCGGGGAGCTGTTTTTT. It is translated as CATLGLAGGPTGELFF.

The CDR3 here is CASSESSGSRNTGELFF. The CDR3 DNA sequence: TGTGCCAGCAGTGAATCTAGCGGGAGCAGGAACACCGGGGAGCTGTTTTTT. The V gene is TRBV2, the J gene TRBJ2-2; 10 bases are a match to TRBD2. From germline, CDR1 is SNHLY and CDR2 FYNNEI. The CDR3 is 17 residues long. V lost 2 bases and J lost 1; bases outside the gene matches: 4.

The chain recombines TRBV29-1 with TRBJ2-1; D might be TRBD2 (5 bases). The germline V gene encodes CDR1 SQVTM and CDR2 ANQGSEA. V gave up 7 bases and J gave up 6 bases, with 10 bases separating them. The CDR3 consists of 11 residues. The CDR3 sequence: CSARGSNEQFF. The CDR3 coding sequence is TGCAGCGCTAGAGGGAGCAATGAGCAGTTCTTC.

This CDR3 reads CASSRGVYEQYF. CDR3 bases: TGTGCCAGCTCAAGGGGAGTCTACGAGCAGTACTTC. This chain links TRBV28 with TRBJ2-7; D tentatively reads TRBD1 or TRBD2 (5 bases each). With 8 bases removed from V and 3 bases from J, the gap between germline ends came to 11 bases. Germline CDR1 reads MDHEN; CDR2 reads SYDVKM. CDR3 length: 12 amino acids.

The CDR3 nucleotides read TGTGCCAGCAGCCAATCCTTCGGGAACACTGAAGCTTTCTTT. It is translated as CASSQSFGNTEAFF. J is TRBJ1-1 and V is TRBV14; D not certain. The CDR3 has 14 amino acids. CDR1 is SGHDN and CDR2 is FVKESK in the germline V gene. Trimming took off 2 bases at V and 1 base at J, with 8 bases between the two ends.

V is TRBV28 and J is TRBJ2-5, with 11 positions matching TRBD1. The CDR3 is made up of 15 amino acids. Germline CDR1 is MDHEN and CDR2 is SYDVKM. J lost 4 bases, V lost 4 bases, and 5 bases had no gene match. For the CDR3, the DNA is TGTGCCAGCAGTTGGGGACAGGGGGGGCGAGAGACCCAGTACTTC. This encodes CASSWGQGGRETQYF.

The genes are TRBV13 and TRBJ1-1; tentative D call: TRBD1 (6 bases). The germline V gene has CDR1 PRHDT and CDR2 FYEKMQ (reference sequence). Trimming removed 0 bases at V and 4 bases at J, with 12 bases between. This CDR3 has 15 amino acids. The CDR3 protein is CASSLGSRGGTEAFF. CDR3 in DNA: TGTGCCAGCAGCTTAGGGTCCAGAGGGGGCACTGAAGCTTTCTTT.

The V call is TRBV4-1, the J call TRBJ1-2; D call uncertain. This CDR3 contains 13 residues. In germline, CDR1 is MGHRA, CDR2 YSYEKL. Trimming left V 2 bases short and J 4 bases short, with 8 bases between. CDR3 protein: CASSQRNFYGYTF. The DNA for the CDR3 is TGCGCCAGCAGCCAACGCAACTTCTATGGCTACACCTTC.

This chain links TRBV6-1 with TRBJ2-3; D is perhaps TRBD1 (6 bases). The length of the CDR3 is 17 residues. V dropped 2 bases and J dropped 0 bases, with 15 bases sitting between them. The germline V gene has CDR1 MNHNS and CDR2 SASEGT. This CDR3 is CASSEWVGGVSTDTQYF. The CDR3 DNA reads TGTGCCAGCAGTGAATGGGTTGGGGGCGTTAGCACAGATACGCAGTATTTT.

The chain couples TRBV6-1 to TRBJ1-1; D is possibly TRBD1 (5 bases). The CDR3 sequence is 10 residues long. The V and J ends lost 7 bases and 10 bases respectively, with 10 bases between them. The germline V gene encodes CDR1 MNHNS and CDR2 SASEGT. The CDR3 sequence: CASTLGRAFF. In DNA, the CDR3 is TGTGCCAGCACATTGGGGCGAGCTTTCTTT.

This clone was observed a single time. This sequence joins TRBV6-1 and TRBJ2-1, with TRBD1 identical over 7 bases. V shed 8 bases and J 8 bases; nucleotides not matched to a gene: 6. CDR1 is MNHNS and CDR2 is SASEGT in the germline V gene. The CDR3 has 12 residues. DNA of the CDR3: TGTGCCAGCGAGGGGGCAGCGGATGAGCAGTTCTTC. Its protein is CASEGAADEQFF.

The sample holds one count of this clone. V and J are TRBV11-2 and TRBJ2-7; D possibly uses TRBD1 or TRBD2 (5 bases each). Deletions cut 5 bases from V and 3 bases from J, with 11 bases between. The CDR3 totals 13 residues. Germline V gives CDR1 SGHAT, CDR2 FQNNGV. For the CDR3, the DNA is TGTGCCAGCAGCCAATGGGACGGCTACGAGCAGTACTTC. The encoded protein is CASSQWDGYEQYF.

V is TRBV12-5 and J is TRBJ2-1, with TRBD2 as a possible D gene (6 bases). There are 13 residues in the CDR3. Deletions cut 7 bases from V and 8 bases from J, with 15 bases between. The germline V gene encodes CDR1 LGHNT and CDR2 FRNRAP. This chain's CDR3 is CASEKDGGYEQFF. CDR3 in DNA: TGTGCTAGTGAAAAGGACGGGGGTTATGAGCAGTTCTTC.

The CDR3 DNA is TGCGCCAGCAGCCTGGCGGGGGGATTTGAAAAACTGTTTTTT. Protein: CASSLAGGFEKLFF. The chain joins TRBV4-1 to TRBJ1-4, with D possibly matching TRBD1 (5 bases). Trimming took 4 bases from V and 7 from J, leaving 13 bases between them. This CDR3 comprises 14 residues. The germline V gene encodes CDR1 MGHRA and CDR2 YSYEKL.

This chain uses TRBV15 with TRBJ1-5; D perhaps matches TRBD1 (5 bases). Trimming pared 0 bases from V and 5 bases from J, leaving 8 bases between. CDR3 length equals 14 residues. Germline lookup yields CDR1 LNHNV and CDR2 YYDKDF (reference sequence). The CDR3 DNA follows: TGTGCCACCAGCAGAGAAGGGGAGCATCAGCCCCAGCATTTT. Translation: CATSREGEHQPQHF. The full variable domain, with the rest looked up from reference TRBV15 and TRBJ1-5, is DAMVIQNPRYQVTQFGKPVTLSCSQTLNHNVMYWYQQKSSQAPKLLFHYYDKDFNNEADTPDNFQSRRPNTSFCFLDIRSPGLGDTAMYLCATSREGEHQPQHFGDGTRLSIL.

The V and J genes are TRBV7-6 and TRBJ2-2; D could derive from TRBD1 or TRBD2 (6 bases each). Per the germline V gene, CDR1 is SGHVS and CDR2 is FNYEAQ. Between the trimmed V and J ends, which lost 5 bases and 6 bases, there was a span of 13 bases. This CDR3 has 14 residues. The CDR3 nucleotides read TGTGCCAGCAGCCCAGAGAGGGGGGCCGGGGAGCTGTTTTTT. It is translated as CASSPERGAGELFF. Supplemented by reference TRBV7-6 and TRBJ2-2, the full variable domain reads GAGVSQSPRYKVTKRGQDVALRCDPISGHVSLYWYRQALGQGPEFLTYFNYEAQQDKSGLPNDRFSAERPEGSISTLTIQRTEQRDSAMYRCASSPERGAGELFFGEGSRLTVL.

V usage is TRBV4-1 and J usage is TRBJ1-2; TRBD1 agrees at 7 bases. V trimming: 3 bases; J trimming: 4 bases; junction bases outside the gene matches: 11. CDR3 length: 16 residues. In germline, CDR1 is MGHRA, CDR2 YSYEKL. CDR3: CASSQSTGEMSYGYTF. CDR3 sequence (DNA): TGCGCCAGCAGCCAGTCAACAGGGGAGATGAGCTATGGCTACACCTTC.

This clone was seen just once. The chain carries TRBV28 and TRBJ2-7; 7 bases agree with TRBD1. In germline, CDR1 is MDHEN, CDR2 SYDVKM. There are 16 residues in the CDR3. The V and J ends lost 5 bases and 2 bases, in that order; junction bases with no gene match: 12. The CDR3 protein is CASSPSTGLNTYEQYF. CDR3 DNA sequence: TGTGCCAGCAGTCCCTCGACAGGGCTCAACACCTACGAGCAGTACTTC.

The count of this clone is one. The chain combines TRBV5-1 with TRBJ2-7, with D perhaps given as TRBD1 or TRBD2 (5 bases each). Germline CDR1 reads SGHRS; CDR2 reads YFSETQ. This CDR3 spans 14 amino acids. V was shortened by 4 bases and J by 1 base, with 12 bases between the two germline ends. CDR3 coding DNA: TGCGCCAGCAGCACAAGGGGACCGTCCTACGAGCAGTACTTC. Translation gives CASSTRGPSYEQYF.

This chain links TRBV27 with TRBJ2-1, with 10 bases that match TRBD2. CDR3 length: 16 amino acids. Per the germline V gene, CDR1 is MNHEY and CDR2 is SMNVEV (reference sequence). The J segment lost 5 bases and the V segment lost 6 bases, leaving 10 bases of the junction unmatched. The CDR3 is CASSTTLAGDHNEQFF. CDR3 bases: TGTGCCAGCAGCACCACCCTAGCGGGAGACCACAATGAGCAGTTCTTC.

The chain carries TRBV18 and TRBJ2-6; D gene unclear. This CDR3 contains 13 residues. V lost 3 bases to trimming and J lost 8 bases, with 8 bases between them. Germline V gene lookup returns CDR1 KGHSH and CDR2 LQKENI. CDR3 nucleotide sequence: TGTGCCAGCTCACCGGAAGTGACCAACGTCCTGACTTTC. It specifies CASSPEVTNVLTF.

V gene TRBV9 combines with J gene TRBJ2-3, with 9 bases identical to TRBD2. Trimming cost V 4 bases and J 3 bases; bases outside gene matches: 6. This CDR3 comprises 15 residues. Germline lookup yields CDR1 SGDLS and CDR2 YYNGEE. The CDR3: CASSYSGSTTDTQYF. In DNA, the CDR3 is TGTGCCAGCAGCTATAGCGGGAGTACAACAGATACGCAGTATTTT.

As to this clone: A read error may produce the germline difference seen at one junction end. The chain carries TRBV29-1 and TRBJ2-5; D is ambiguous. The CDR3 loop spans 18 amino acids. The germline gives CDR1 SQVTM, CDR2 ANQGSEA. In nucleotides, the CDR3 is TGCAGCGTGGAAGATCCATCCCAACCTGGAACGTACCAAGAGACCCAGTACTTC. The encoded protein is CSVEDPSQPGTYQETQYF.

The rearrangement uses TRBV5-6 and TRBJ2-7; D is unclear. The germline gives CDR1 SGHDT, CDR2 YYEEEE. The CDR3 runs 14 residues. Trimming stripped 1 base from V and 2 bases from J, with 10 bases between. The CDR3 sequence: CASSLLDGPYEQYF. CDR3 coding DNA: TGTGCCAGCAGCTTGTTGGACGGCCCCTACGAGCAGTACTTC.

This clone occurred once. V and J are TRBV15 and TRBJ2-7; D not resolved. Germline assignment: CDR1 LNHNV and CDR2 YYDKDF (reference sequence). V lost 0 bases, J lost 6 bases, and 21 bases lay in between. This CDR3 has 17 residues. The CDR3 nucleotides read TGTGCCACCAGCAGAGAGCAGACACTCTACAACCATCCCGAGCAGTACTTC. Translating it yields CATSREQTLYNHPEQYF. Drawing the rest from reference TRBV15 and TRBJ2-7, the complete variable domain is DAMVIQNPRYQVTQFGKPVTLSCSQTLNHNVMYWYQQKSSQAPKLLFHYYDKDFNNEADTPDNFQSRRPNTSFCFLDIRSPGLGDTAMYLCATSREQTLYNHPEQYFGPGTRLTVT.

The chain carries TRBV19 and TRBJ2-1, with 8 bases identical to TRBD2. This CDR3 is built from 15 residues. Germline V gives CDR1 LNHDA, CDR2 SQIVND (reference sequence). The V and J ends lost 4 bases and 12 bases, in that order; junction bases with no gene match: 14. Written as DNA, the CDR3 is TGTGCCAGTAGTAGTGAGGAGCGGGAGATTATTTGGCAGTTCTTC. Translated, it gives CASSSEEREIIWQFF.

This rearrangement joins TRBV5-6 to TRBJ1-3; a weak D match, TRBD1 (6 bases). Germline loops: CDR1 SGHDT, CDR2 YYEEEE. There are 14 residues in the CDR3. The ends were cut back, 2 bases at V and 11 bases at J, with 17 bases in the middle. The CDR3 DNA is TGTGCCAGCAGCTTTAGGACAGTCCTCTCCGCCATATATTTT. Translation gives CASSFRTVLSAIYF.

In DNA, the CDR3 is TGCGCCAGCAGTTCACAGGGCTACGAGCAGTACTTC. Translating it yields CASSSQGYEQYF. The chain uses TRBV5-1 and TRBJ2-7; tentative D call: TRBD1 (6 bases). V lost 5 bases and J 3 bases, leaving 9 bases between the germline ends. The V gene's germline CDR1 is SGHRS and CDR2 YFSETQ. The CDR3 length is 12 residues.

About this clone itself: Relative to the germline gene, one junction end is altered; a read error may explain this. CDR3 sequence reads: CASSLAGGPSYEQYF. DNA for the CDR3: TGTGCTAGCAGCTTAGCGGGAGGCCCCTCCTACGAGCAGTACTTC. V is TRBV7-7 and J is TRBJ2-7; 10 bases line up with TRBD2. This CDR3 is built from 15 residues. Looked up from germline, CDR1 is SSHAT and CDR2 is FNYEAQ (reference sequence).